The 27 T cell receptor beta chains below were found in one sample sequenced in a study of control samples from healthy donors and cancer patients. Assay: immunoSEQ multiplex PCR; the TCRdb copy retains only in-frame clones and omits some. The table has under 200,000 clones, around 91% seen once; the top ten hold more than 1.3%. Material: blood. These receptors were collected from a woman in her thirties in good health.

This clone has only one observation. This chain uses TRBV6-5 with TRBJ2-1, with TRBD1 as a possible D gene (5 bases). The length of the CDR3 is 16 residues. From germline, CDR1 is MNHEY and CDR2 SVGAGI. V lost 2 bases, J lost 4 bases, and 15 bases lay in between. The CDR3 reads CASSYPSGQPYNEQFF. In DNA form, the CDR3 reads TGTGCCAGCAGTTACCCCTCCGGACAACCTTACAATGAGCAGTTCTTC.

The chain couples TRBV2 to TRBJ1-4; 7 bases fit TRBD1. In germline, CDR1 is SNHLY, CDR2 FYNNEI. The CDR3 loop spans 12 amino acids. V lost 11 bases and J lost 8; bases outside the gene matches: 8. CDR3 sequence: CASGTVEEKLFF. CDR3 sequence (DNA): TGTGCCTCCGGGACAGTGGAGGAAAAACTGTTTTTT.

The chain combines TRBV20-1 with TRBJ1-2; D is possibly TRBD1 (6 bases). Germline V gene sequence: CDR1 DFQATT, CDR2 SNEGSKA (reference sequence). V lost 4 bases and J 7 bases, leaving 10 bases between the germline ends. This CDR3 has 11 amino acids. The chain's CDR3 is CSATDSLGYTF. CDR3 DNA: TGCAGTGCTACGGACAGCCTTGGCTACACCTTC.

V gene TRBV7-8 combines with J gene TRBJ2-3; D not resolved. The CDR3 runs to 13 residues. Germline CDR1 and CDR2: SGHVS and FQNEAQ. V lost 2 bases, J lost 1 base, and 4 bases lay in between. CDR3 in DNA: TGTGCCAGCAGCTTATTCCGCACAGATACGCAGTATTTT. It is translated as CASSLFRTDTQYF.

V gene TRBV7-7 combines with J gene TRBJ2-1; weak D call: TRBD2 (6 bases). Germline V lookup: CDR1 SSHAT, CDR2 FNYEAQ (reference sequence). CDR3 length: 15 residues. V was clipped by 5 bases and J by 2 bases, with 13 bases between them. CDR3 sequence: CASSEGLATYNEQFF. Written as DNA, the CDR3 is TGTGCCAGCAGCGAGGGACTGGCAACCTACAATGAGCAGTTCTTC.

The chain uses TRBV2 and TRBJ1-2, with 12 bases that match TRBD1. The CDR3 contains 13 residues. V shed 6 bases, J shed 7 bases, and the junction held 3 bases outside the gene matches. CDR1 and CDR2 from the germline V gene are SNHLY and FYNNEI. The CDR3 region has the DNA TGTGCCAGCAGGGGACAGGGGGCGATTGGCTACACCTTC. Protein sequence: CASRGQGAIGYTF.

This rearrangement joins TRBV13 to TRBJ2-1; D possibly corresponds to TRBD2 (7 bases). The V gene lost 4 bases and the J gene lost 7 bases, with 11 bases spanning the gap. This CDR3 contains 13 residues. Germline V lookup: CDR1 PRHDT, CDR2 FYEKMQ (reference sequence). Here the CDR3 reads CASSYREGNEQFF. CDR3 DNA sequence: TGTGCCAGCAGCTACAGGGAGGGGAATGAGCAGTTCTTC.

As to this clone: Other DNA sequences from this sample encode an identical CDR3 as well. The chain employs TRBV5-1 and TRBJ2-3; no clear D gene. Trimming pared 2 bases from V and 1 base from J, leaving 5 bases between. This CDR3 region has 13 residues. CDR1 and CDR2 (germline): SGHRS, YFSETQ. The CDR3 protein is CASSLEGTDTQYF. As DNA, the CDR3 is TGCGCCAGCAGCTTAGAAGGCACAGATACGCAGTATTTT.

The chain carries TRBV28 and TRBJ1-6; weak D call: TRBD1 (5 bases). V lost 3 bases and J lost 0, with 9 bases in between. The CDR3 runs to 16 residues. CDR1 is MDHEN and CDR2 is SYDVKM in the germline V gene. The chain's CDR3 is CASSFAQDSYNSPLHF. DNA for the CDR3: TGTGCCAGCAGTTTCGCACAGGACTCCTATAATTCACCCCTCCACTTT.

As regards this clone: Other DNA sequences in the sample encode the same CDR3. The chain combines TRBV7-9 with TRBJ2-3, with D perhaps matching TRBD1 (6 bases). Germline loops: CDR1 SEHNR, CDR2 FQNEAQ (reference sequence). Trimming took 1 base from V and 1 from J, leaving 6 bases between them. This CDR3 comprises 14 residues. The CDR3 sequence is CASSLGQGTDTQYF. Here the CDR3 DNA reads TGTGCCAGCAGCTTAGGACAGGGCACAGATACGCAGTATTTT. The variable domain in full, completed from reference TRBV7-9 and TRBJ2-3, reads DTGVSQNPRHKITKRGQNVTFRCDPISEHNRLYWYRQTLGQGPEFLTYFQNEAQLEKSRLLSDRFSAERPKGSFSTLEIQRTEQGDSAMYLCASSLGQGTDTQYFGPGTRLTVL.

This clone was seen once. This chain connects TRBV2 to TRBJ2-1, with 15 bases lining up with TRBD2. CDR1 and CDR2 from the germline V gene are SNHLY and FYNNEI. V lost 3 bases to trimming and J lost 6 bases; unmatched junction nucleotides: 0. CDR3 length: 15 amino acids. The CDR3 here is CASSEGLAGGNEQFF. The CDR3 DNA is TGTGCCAGCAGTGAGGGACTAGCGGGGGGCAATGAGCAGTTCTTC.

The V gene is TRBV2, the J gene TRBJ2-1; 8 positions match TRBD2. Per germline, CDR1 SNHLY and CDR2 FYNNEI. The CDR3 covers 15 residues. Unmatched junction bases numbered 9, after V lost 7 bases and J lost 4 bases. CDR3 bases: TGTGCCAGCACCTGGTCGGGAGGGCAGTACAATGAGCAGTTCTTC. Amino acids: CASTWSGGQYNEQFF. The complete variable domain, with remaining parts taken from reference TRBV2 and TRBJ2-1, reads EPEVTQTPSHQVTQMGQEVILRCVPISNHLYFYWYRQILGQKVEFLVSFYNNEISEKSEIFDDQFSVERPDGSNFTLKIRSTKLEDSAMYFCASTWSGGQYNEQFFGPGTRLTVL.

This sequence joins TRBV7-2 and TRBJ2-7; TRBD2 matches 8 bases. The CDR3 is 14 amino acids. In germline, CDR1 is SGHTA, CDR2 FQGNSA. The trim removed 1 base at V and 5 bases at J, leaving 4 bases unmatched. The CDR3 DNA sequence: TGTGCCAGCAGCTTAGGGGGACTAGTCAACGAGCAGTACTTC. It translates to CASSLGGLVNEQYF.

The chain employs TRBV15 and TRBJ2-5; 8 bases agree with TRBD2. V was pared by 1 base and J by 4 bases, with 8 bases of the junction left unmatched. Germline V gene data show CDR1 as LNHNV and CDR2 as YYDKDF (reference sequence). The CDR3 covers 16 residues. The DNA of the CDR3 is TGTGCCACCAGCAGAGGGGGAGCGGGAGTGGCAGAGACCCAGTACTTC. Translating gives CATSRGGAGVAETQYF.

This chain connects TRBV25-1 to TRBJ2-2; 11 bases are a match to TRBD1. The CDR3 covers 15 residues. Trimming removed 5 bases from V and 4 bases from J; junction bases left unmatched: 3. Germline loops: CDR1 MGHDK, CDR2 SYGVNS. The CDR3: CASSWTGGSTGELFF. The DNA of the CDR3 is TGTGCCAGCAGTTGGACAGGGGGCAGCACCGGGGAGCTGTTTTTT. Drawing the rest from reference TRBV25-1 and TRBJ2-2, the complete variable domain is EADIYQTPRYLVIGTGKKITLECSQTMGHDKMYWYQQDPGMELHLIHYSYGVNSTEKGDLSSESTVSRIRTEHFPLTLESARPSHTSQYLCASSWTGGSTGELFFGEGSRLTVL.

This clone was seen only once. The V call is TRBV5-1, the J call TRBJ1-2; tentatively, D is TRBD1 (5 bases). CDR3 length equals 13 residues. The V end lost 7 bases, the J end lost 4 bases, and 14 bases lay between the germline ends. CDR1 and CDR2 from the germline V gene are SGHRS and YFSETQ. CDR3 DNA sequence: TGCGCCAGCCGGGGATCGGGACTCTATGGCTACACCTTC. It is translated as CASRGSGLYGYTF. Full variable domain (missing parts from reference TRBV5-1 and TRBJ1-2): KAGVTQTPRYLIKTRGQQVTLSCSPISGHRSVSWYQQTPGQGLQFLFEYFSETQRNKGNFPGRFSGRQFSNSRSEMNVSTLELGDSALYLCASRGSGLYGYTFGSGTRLTVV.

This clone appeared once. The DNA for the CDR3 is TGTGCCAGCAGCTTAGAACTAGCGGGAGGGAATGAGCAGTTCTTC. Translating gives CASSLELAGGNEQFF. The rearrangement uses TRBV11-1 and TRBJ2-1, with 13 bases matching TRBD2. Per the germline V gene, CDR1 is SGHAT and CDR2 is FQDESV (reference sequence). Trimming at V came to 1 base and at J to 7 bases, leaving 1 base not matched to a gene. This CDR3 spans 15 amino acids. The full variable domain, in which reference TRBV11-1 and TRBJ2-1 provide the parts outside the CDR3, is EAEVAQSPRYKITEKSQAVAFWCDPISGHATLYWYRQILGQGPELLVQFQDESVVDDSQLPKDRFSAERLKGVDSTLKIQPAELGDSAMYLCASSLELAGGNEQFFGPGTRLTVL.

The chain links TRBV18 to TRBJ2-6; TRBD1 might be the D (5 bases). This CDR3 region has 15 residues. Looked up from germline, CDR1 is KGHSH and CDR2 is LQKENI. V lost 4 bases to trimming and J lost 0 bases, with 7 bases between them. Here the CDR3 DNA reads TGTGCCAGCTCACTGGACATCTCTGGGGCCAACGTCCTGACTTTC. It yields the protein CASSLDISGANVLTF. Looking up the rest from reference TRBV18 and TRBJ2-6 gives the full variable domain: NAGVMQNPRHLVRRRGQEARLRCSPMKGHSHVYWYRQLPEEGLKFMVYLQKENIIDESGMPKERFSAEFPKEGPSILRIQQVVRGDSAAYFCASSLDISGANVLTFGAGSRLTVL.

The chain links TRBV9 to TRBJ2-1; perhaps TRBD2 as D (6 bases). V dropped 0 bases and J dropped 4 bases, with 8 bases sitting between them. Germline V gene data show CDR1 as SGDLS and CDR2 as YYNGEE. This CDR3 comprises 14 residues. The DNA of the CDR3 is TGTGCCAGCAGCGTAGGAGGACTATACAATGAGCAGTTCTTC. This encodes CASSVGGLYNEQFF.

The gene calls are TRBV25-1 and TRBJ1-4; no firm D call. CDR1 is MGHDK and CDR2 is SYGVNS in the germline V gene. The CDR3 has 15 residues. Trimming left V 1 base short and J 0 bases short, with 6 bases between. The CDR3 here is CASSELGTTNEKLFF. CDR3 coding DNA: TGTGCCAGCAGTGAATTGGGAACAACTAATGAAAAACTGTTTTTT.

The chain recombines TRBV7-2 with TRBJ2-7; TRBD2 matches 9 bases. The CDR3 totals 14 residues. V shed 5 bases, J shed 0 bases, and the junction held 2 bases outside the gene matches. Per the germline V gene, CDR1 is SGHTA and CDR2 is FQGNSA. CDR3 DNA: TGTGCCAGCAGCATTAGCGGGAGCTCCTACGAGCAGTACTTC. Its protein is CASSISGSSYEQYF.

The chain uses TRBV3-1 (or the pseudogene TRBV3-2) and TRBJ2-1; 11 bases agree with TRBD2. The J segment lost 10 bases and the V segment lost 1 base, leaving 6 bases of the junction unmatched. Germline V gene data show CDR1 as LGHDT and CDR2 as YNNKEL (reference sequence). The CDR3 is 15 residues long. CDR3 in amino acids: CASSQVLAGGQEQFF. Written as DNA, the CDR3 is TGTGCCAGCAGCCAAGTGTTAGCGGGAGGGCAGGAGCAGTTCTTC.

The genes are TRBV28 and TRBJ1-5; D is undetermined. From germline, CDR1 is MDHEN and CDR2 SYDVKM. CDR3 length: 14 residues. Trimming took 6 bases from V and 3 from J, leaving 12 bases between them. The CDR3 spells CASSYDTPNQPQHF. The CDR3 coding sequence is TGTGCCAGCAGCTACGACACCCCCAATCAGCCCCAGCATTTT.

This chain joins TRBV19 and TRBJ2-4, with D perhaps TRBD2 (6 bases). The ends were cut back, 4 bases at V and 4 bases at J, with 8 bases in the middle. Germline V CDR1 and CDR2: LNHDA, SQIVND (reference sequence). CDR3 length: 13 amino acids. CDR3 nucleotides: TGTGCCAGTAGTAGCGGGAAGAAAAACATTCAGTACTTC. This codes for CASSSGKKNIQYF. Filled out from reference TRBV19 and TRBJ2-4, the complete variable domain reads DGGITQSPKYLFRKEGQNVTLSCEQNLNHDAMYWYRQDPGQGLRLIYYSQIVNDFQKGDIAEGYSVSREKKESFPLTVTSAQKNPTAFYLCASSSGKKNIQYFGAGTRLSVL.

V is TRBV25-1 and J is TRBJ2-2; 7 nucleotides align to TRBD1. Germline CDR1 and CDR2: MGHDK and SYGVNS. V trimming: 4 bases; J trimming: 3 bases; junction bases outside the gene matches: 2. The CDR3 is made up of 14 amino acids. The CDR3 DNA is TGTGCCAGCAGTGCGGGGACAGACACCGGGGAGCTGTTTTTT. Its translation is CASSAGTDTGELFF.

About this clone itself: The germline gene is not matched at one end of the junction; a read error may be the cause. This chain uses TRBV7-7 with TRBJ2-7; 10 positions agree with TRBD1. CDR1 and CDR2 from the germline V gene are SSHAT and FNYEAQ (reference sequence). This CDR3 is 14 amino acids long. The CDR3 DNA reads TGTGCTAGCAGCCCGGGACAGGGGACCTACGAGCAGTACTTC. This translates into CASSPGQGTYEQYF.

Written as DNA, the CDR3 is TGTGCCTGGAGTGAATTTGACAGGGCGAACACTGAAGCTTTCTTT. Residues: CAWSEFDRANTEAFF. The chain carries TRBV30 and TRBJ1-1, with 7 bases that match TRBD1. The V segment lost 1 base and the J segment 1 base; nucleotides outside the gene matches: 6. The CDR3 sequence is 15 residues long. Germline V gene data show CDR1 as GTSNPN and CDR2 as SVGIG (reference sequence).